This T cell receptor (beta chain) was captured in a study of blood T cell repertoires in COVID-19. Across the study: Researchers got acute and convalescent COVID-19 samples from the United States, Italy and Spain. T cells, B-cell-depleted T cells, or PBMCs provided the cDNA or gDNA that served as material.

Original handling: Amplifying reference gene primers gave estimates of nucleated cell counts. The data were produced by immunoSEQ multiplex PCR, yet TCRdb's version contains in-frame clones alone and is incomplete. V, J and clone size derive from that table, while D and trimming were established from the DNA sequence. The table records more than 75,000 clones, 85% to 90% of them present only once. CDR1 is MNHNS and CDR2 is SASEGT in the germline V gene. The CDR3 is made up of 15 amino acids. Trimming took 3 bases from V and 8 from J; bases not matched to a gene: 9. This rearrangement joins TRBV6-1 to TRBJ2-1; TRBD2 aligns across 8 bases. The sequenced material came from peripheral blood. The TCR originated in a woman in her 70s with acute or convalescent COVID-19. The CDR3, as DNA: TGTGCCAGCAGTGATCGGGGGGGGGCCTTTTATGAGCAGTTCTTC. Amino acids: CASSDRGGAFYEQFF.